The subject of this entry is one T cell receptor beta chain. This sample is drawn from a study of blood T cell repertoires in COVID-19. Clones were read by immunoSEQ multiplex PCR, and TCRdb kept only the in-frame ones, dropping some. The table includes hundreds of thousands of clones, 75% to 90% detected once. There are 15 residues in the CDR3. V shed 8 bases and J 4 bases; nucleotides not matched to a gene: 8. Per the germline V gene, CDR1 is SNHLY and CDR2 is FYNNEI. The chain carries TRBV2 and TRBJ1-2; 12 nucleotides agree with TRBD1. The sequenced sample was peripheral blood. The TCR comes from a woman in her forties who had recovered from COVID-19. The CDR3 loop reads CASYTGTGGGYGYTF. In nucleotides, the CDR3 is TGTGCCAGCTACACCGGGACAGGGGGCGGCTATGGCTACACCTTC. Looking up the rest from reference TRBV2 and TRBJ1-2 gives the full variable domain: EPEVTQTPSHQVTQMGQEVILRCVPISNHLYFYWYRQILGQKVEFLVSFYNNEISEKSEIFDDQFSVERPDGSNFTLKIRSTKLEDSAMYFCASYTGTGGGYGYTFGSGTRLTVV.